Below, 18 T cell receptor beta chains from the same sample are listed, as sequenced in a study of cytomegalovirus exposure and HLA in healthy donors. Primers for the PCR totalled 60 Vbeta and 13 Jbeta. Some clones are missing from TCRdb's copy, which holds only in-frame ones; the method was immunoSEQ multiplex PCR. This table holds roughly 180,000 clones, approximately 84% found once. The specimen sequenced was PBMCs. Receptor source: a girl between 10 and 17 years old in good health and CMV-seropositive.

This chain joins TRBV2 and TRBJ1-1; D is uncertain. This CDR3 comprises 14 residues. Per the germline V gene, CDR1 is SNHLY and CDR2 is FYNNEI. Trimming left V 2 bases short and J 1 base short, with 8 bases between. CDR3 coding DNA: TGTGCCAGCAGTGAAAGTACAGCGAACACTGAAGCTTTCTTT. Translating it yields CASSESTANTEAFF.

Only a few counts were recorded for this clone. The CDR3 nucleotides read TGTGCCAGCAGCTTAGCTATGGGGCGAGAGACCCAGTACTTC. This sequence encodes CASSLAMGRETQYF. The chain recombines TRBV11-3 with TRBJ2-5; tentative D call: TRBD1 (5 bases). Trimming removed 1 base at V and 4 bases at J, with 10 bases between. From germline, CDR1 is SGHNT and CDR2 YENEEA. The CDR3 is 14 residues long.

The CDR3 bases are TGTGCCAGTAAACAGGGTGGGAATGAGCAGTTCTTC. As protein: CASKQGGNEQFF. The chain is built from TRBV19 and TRBJ2-1, with a possible D match to TRBD1 (6 bases). The CDR3 is made up of 12 amino acids. Trimming left V 7 bases short and J 7 bases short, with 11 bases between. CDR1 is LNHDA and CDR2 is SQIVND in the germline V gene (reference sequence).

This clone was observed a handful of times. V and J are TRBV5-6 and TRBJ1-5, with D unresolved. The germline gives CDR1 SGHDT, CDR2 YYEEEE. V was cut by 2 bases and J by 5 bases, with 14 bases left in between. The CDR3 has 15 amino acids. The CDR3 DNA is TGTGCCAGCAGCTTCAGGCGATACCCTTATCAGCCCCAGCATTTT. This gives the protein CASSFRRYPYQPQHF.

V and J are TRBV4-1 and TRBJ1-5, with D tentatively TRBD1 (6 bases). This CDR3 has 14 residues. V was clipped by 4 bases and J by 1 base, with 8 bases between them. Germline assignment: CDR1 MGHRA and CDR2 YSYEKL. The CDR3 is CASSPGESNQPQHF. The CDR3 DNA reads TGCGCCAGCAGCCCAGGGGAAAGCAATCAGCCCCAGCATTTT.

This chain links TRBV7-8 with TRBJ1-1; D not resolved. Germline-derived CDR1 and CDR2 are SGHVS and FQNEAQ. CDR3 length: 13 amino acids. The V end lost 5 bases, the J end lost 7 bases, and 14 bases lay between the germline ends. CDR3 sequence: CASSGWRGGEAFF. The CDR3 DNA follows: TGTGCCAGCAGCGGATGGAGAGGAGGTGAAGCTTTCTTT. Complete variable domain (other parts from reference TRBV7-8 and TRBJ1-1): GAGVSQSPRYKVAKRGQDVALRCDPISGHVSLFWYQQALGQGPEFLTYFQNEAQLDKSGLPSDRFFAERPEGSVSTLKIQRTQQEDSAVYLCASSGWRGGEAFFGQGTRLTVV.

The DNA of the CDR3 is TGTGCCAGCATCTTGGGACAGGGGGCAAACACCATATATTTT. The encoded protein is CASILGQGANTIYF. The chain is built from TRBV6-5 and TRBJ1-3; 12 bases match TRBD1. The V gene's germline CDR1 is MNHEY and CDR2 SVGAGI. The CDR3 is 14 amino acids. The ends lost 7 bases at V and 6 bases at J; junction bases unmatched: 4.

The genes are TRBV9 and TRBJ2-1; maybe TRBD2 (5 bases). V shed 5 bases and J shed 5 bases, with 8 bases lying between them. Germline V gives CDR1 SGDLS, CDR2 YYNGEE. CDR3 length: 12 amino acids. The DNA for the CDR3 is TGTGCCAGCAGGGCCGGGAACAATGAGCAGTTCTTC. Amino acids: CASRAGNNEQFF.

This clone was recorded only once. The chain has TRBV7-9 and TRBJ1-2; 10 bases match TRBD1. The J segment lost 3 bases and the V segment lost 2 bases, leaving 3 bases of the junction unmatched. The CDR3 sequence is 15 residues long. Germline V CDR1 and CDR2: SEHNR, FQNEAQ (reference sequence). In nucleotides, the CDR3 is TGTGCCAGCAGCTTAACCGGGACAGGGGACTATGGCTACACCTTC. Amino acid sequence: CASSLTGTGDYGYTF.

The chain couples TRBV5-5 to TRBJ1-1; possible D gene TRBD1, 6 bases. The CDR3 runs to 13 residues. The V end lost 6 bases, the J end lost 12 bases, and 21 bases lay between the germline ends. CDR1 and CDR2 from the germline V gene are SGHKS and YYEKEE (reference sequence). CDR3 DNA sequence: TGTGCCAGCACCGGAGGACAGCGAACGAAAACTTTCTTT. It specifies CASTGGQRTKTFF.

This chain links TRBV2 with TRBJ1-6, with 8 bases lining up with TRBD1. The V and J ends lost 6 bases and 5 bases, in that order; junction bases with no gene match: 3. Germline V gene sequence: CDR1 SNHLY, CDR2 FYNNEI. The CDR3 runs 14 residues. CDR3 sequence: CASRRDRNNSPLHF. CDR3 nucleotide sequence: TGTGCCAGCAGGCGGGACAGGAATAATTCACCCCTCCACTTT. The entire variable domain, with the rest obtained from reference TRBV2 and TRBJ1-6, is as follows: EPEVTQTPSHQVTQMGQEVILRCVPISNHLYFYWYRQILGQKVEFLVSFYNNEISEKSEIFDDQFSVERPDGSNFTLKIRSTKLEDSAMYFCASRRDRNNSPLHFGNGTRLTVT.

This chain joins TRBV19 and TRBJ1-1; maybe TRBD1 (6 bases). The CDR3 runs to 15 residues. Germline CDR1 is LNHDA and CDR2 is SQIVND (reference sequence). Trimming left V 7 bases short and J 1 base short, with 16 bases between. The CDR3 DNA sequence: TGTGCCAGTAAGGCGACAGGTGGGGGGAACACTGAAGCTTTCTTT. This sequence encodes CASKATGGGNTEAFF.

This clone has more than one count but fewer than ten. This chain joins TRBV25-1 and TRBJ2-1, with TRBD2 matching over 8 bases. The CDR3 has 15 residues. CDR1 is MGHDK, CDR2 SYGVNS, per germline. Trimming removed 2 bases from V and 6 bases from J; junction bases left unmatched: 6. The CDR3 DNA follows: TGTGCCAGCAGTGAAGTGGGACTAGATCGCAATGAGCAGTTCTTC. This gives the protein CASSEVGLDRNEQFF.

The V call is TRBV5-1, the J call TRBJ1-2; 10 nucleotides align to TRBD1. After removal of 4 bases from V and 6 bases from J, the junction contained 0 bases not matched to a gene. Germline CDR1 and CDR2: SGHRS and YFSETQ. This CDR3 is built from 12 residues. The CDR3 DNA sequence: TGCGCCAGCAGCGGGACAGGGGATGGCTACACCTTC. It is translated as CASSGTGDGYTF.

A note on this clone: One end of the junction varies from germline; a read error may be responsible. The genes are TRBV7-9 and TRBJ2-7, with 9 positions matching TRBD2. Germline assignment: CDR1 SEHNR and CDR2 FQNEAQ (reference sequence). This CDR3 is 16 amino acids long. CDR3 in DNA: TGTTCCAGCAGCCCCTCGAGGCTAGCGGGGACCTACGAGCAGTACTTC. It is translated as CSSSPSRLAGTYEQYF.

CDR3 sequence: CASSIEGTGHILVNQPQHF. The CDR3 region has the DNA TGTGCCAGTAGTATAGAGGGGACAGGGCATATTTTAGTCAATCAGCCCCAGCATTTT. The chain is built from TRBV19 and TRBJ1-5, with 9 bases lining up with TRBD1. Germline V gives CDR1 LNHDA, CDR2 SQIVND (reference sequence). This CDR3 spans 19 amino acids. Trimming took 0 bases from V and 3 from J; bases not matched to a gene: 12.

The rearrangement joins TRBV10-1 to TRBJ1-1; perhaps TRBD1 as D (6 bases). The V gene's germline CDR1 is WNHNN and CDR2 SYGVQD (reference sequence). The CDR3 is 13 amino acids. V lost 4 bases and J lost 4, with 10 bases in between. The CDR3 DNA is TGCGCCAGCAGTGTTTCAGGGGCCACTGAAGCTTTCTTT. This gives the protein CASSVSGATEAFF.

The chain combines TRBV9 with TRBJ1-2; 9 bases are shared with TRBD1. Germline CDR1 SGDLS, CDR2 YYNGEE. The CDR3 length is 16 residues. J lost 2 bases, V lost 4 bases, and 9 bases had no gene match. The CDR3 reads CASSRGTGYNNYGYTF. Here the CDR3 DNA reads TGTGCCAGCAGCCGGGGGACAGGGTATAACAACTATGGCTACACCTTC.